Listed below are T cell receptor beta chains from one sample, sequenced in a study of regulatory T cells in long-lasting Graves disease. TCRdb analysed the multiplex PCR reads with MiXCR anew, one entry per CDR3 protein. Among some 500,000 distinct CDR3 sequences listed, 15% to 20% were seen once. The same specimen was also included in a second study, on T cells in Graves' hyperthyroidism and ophthalmopathy.

The starting material was peripheral blood mononuclear cells (PBMCs), obtained at new diagnosis, from a patient treated with antithyroid drugs. Source of these receptors: a woman aged 35-65 years with Graves disease. The CDR3 runs from the conserved cysteine through the conserved F or W. The order of the fields is clone size, V gene, D gene, J gene, CDR3 DNA, CDR3 protein. D genes are given only for firm matches. Only part of the rows carry a size: once, few, many, or a class if the clone is expanded.

many	TRBV29-1	NA	TRBJ2-7	TGCAGCGTTGAAAGGGGGAGCGAGCAGTACTTC	CSVERGSEQYF
few	TRBV2	TRBD1	TRBJ2-2	TGTGCCAGCCCCGGGACAGGTTACACCGGGGAGCTGTTTTTT	CASPGTGYTGELFF
many	TRBV11-3	NA	TRBJ1-5	TGTGCCAGCAGCCCCCCCCCCCGATATAGAGTTGTCAGCAATCAGCCCCAGCATTTT	CASSPPPRYRVVSNQPQHF
NA	TRBV29-1	TRBD2	TRBJ2-1	TGCAGCGCCCCGACTAGCGGGGGGCCTAATGAGCAGTTCTTC	CSAPTSGGPNEQFF
NA	TRBV15	TRBD1	TRBJ2-1	TGTGCCACCAGCAGCCAAGCTCCGGGTCCGACAGGGAGAGACAATGAGCAGTTCTTC	CATSSQAPGPTGRDNEQFF
many	TRBV12-3/TRBV12-4	TRBD2	TRBJ2-5	TGTGCCAGCAGTTTTAGACTAGCGGGGAAAGAGACCCAGTACTTC	CASSFRLAGKETQYF
NA	TRBV15	NA	TRBJ1-3	TGTGCCACCAGCAGAGTAGACTCTGGAAACACCATATATTTT	CATSRVDSGNTIYF
many	TRBV6-1	NA	TRBJ1-5	TGTGCCAGCATGAGGTCATATAGCAATCAGCCCCAGCATTTT	CASMRSYSNQPQHF
NA	TRBV10-3	TRBD1	TRBJ2-1	TGTGCCATCACCGGGACAGGGGTTCATGAGCAGTTCTTC	CAITGTGVHEQFF
NA	TRBV25-1	NA	TRBJ2-7	TGTGCCCTTATCCCTAGCGAGCAGTACTTC	CALIPSEQYF
many	TRBV12-3/TRBV12-4	TRBD1	TRBJ1-2	TGTGCCAGCAGTTTGCAGACAGGGAACTATGGCTACACCTTC	CASSLQTGNYGYTF
many	TRBV2	NA	TRBJ1-6	TGTGCCAGCAGTGAAGGGGTAGGGGGTTCACCCCTCCACTTT	CASSEGVGGSPLHF
many	TRBV2	NA	TRBJ2-1	TGTGCCAGCAGTGAACGGTTTGCGTCCGCTGACTACAATGAGCAGTTCTTC	CASSERFASADYNEQFF
few	TRBV24-1	TRBD1	TRBJ2-2	TGTGCCACCAGTGATTCGACAGGGGCTGGCGGGGAGCTGTTTTTT	CATSDSTGAGGELFF
few	TRBV6-1	TRBD1	TRBJ1-1	TGTGCCAGCACCTACCTGACAGGGGGTTATACTGAAGCTTTCTTT	CASTYLTGGYTEAFF
NA	TRBV5-1	TRBD2	TRBJ2-7	TGCGCCAGCAGCTTGGCCGCACTAGCGGGGGCCTCCTACGAGCAGTACTTC	CASSLAALAGASYEQYF
NA	TRBV19	TRBD1	TRBJ2-2	TGTGCCAGTAACTACAGGGGGAGGACCGGGGAGCTGTTTTTT	CASNYRGRTGELFF
few	TRBV5-1	TRBD1	TRBJ1-1	TGCGCCAGCAGCTTTGCAGGGGGCGATCGGGGAGCTTTCTTT	CASSFAGGDRGAFF
NA	TRBV2	NA	TRBJ2-7	TGTGCCAGCAGGCCCGTGACACTCTCCTACGAGCAGTACTTC	CASRPVTLSYEQYF
many	TRBV5-1	NA	TRBJ2-1	TGCGCCAGCAGCCTGTCGGCGGTACCAGCCAATGAGCAGTTCTTC	CASSLSAVPANEQFF
many	TRBV12-3/TRBV12-4	NA	TRBJ1-6	TGTGCCAGCAGTTTAACCAATTCACCCCTCCACTTT	CASSLTNSPLHF
many	TRBV18	TRBD1	TRBJ1-2	TGTGCCAGCTCACGGGACAGCACCTATGGCTACACCTTC	CASSRDSTYGYTF
NA	TRBV19	NA	TRBJ2-7	TGTGCCAGTAGTATTAAGGGGCTCGGCGGGGACCACTACGAGCAGTACTTC	CASSIKGLGGDHYEQYF
many	TRBV3-1	NA	TRBJ2-3	TGTGCCAGCAGCCAAGCTTCCGCGGCTTTCACAGATACGCAGTATTTT	CASSQASAAFTDTQYF
few	TRBV12-3/TRBV12-4	NA	TRBJ2-1	TGTGCCAGCAGTTTATCCGGCCCTGAGCAGTTCTTC	CASSLSGPEQFF
few	TRBV14	TRBD2	TRBJ2-2	TGTGCCAGCGGGACGGGGACTAGCGGAACCGGGGAGCTGTTTTTT	CASGTGTSGTGELFF
NA	TRBV6-1	NA	TRBJ1-5	TGTGCCAGCATCCCGATATCTACGGTTGGCAATCAGCCCCAGCATTTT	CASIPISTVGNQPQHF
many	TRBV7-8	NA	TRBJ2-7	TGTGCCAGCAGCGACAATGAGTGGGAAGAGCAGTACTTC	CASSDNEWEEQYF
once	TRBV5-1	NA	TRBJ1-5	TGCGCCAGCAGCTTTCGGGACGCTTTCAACAATCAGCCCCAGCATTTT	CASSFRDAFNNQPQHF
few	TRBV3-1	NA	TRBJ2-1	TGTGCCAGCAGCCAAGAGCCACAGCCCTACAATGAGCAGTTCTTC	CASSQEPQPYNEQFF
NA	TRBV5-4	TRBD1	TRBJ2-2	TGTGCCAGCAGCTCGCCGGGACAGGGGATTTTTGGTGCCACCGGGGAGCTGTTTTTT	CASSSPGQGIFGATGELFF
few	TRBV18	NA	TRBJ1-2	TGTGCCAGCTCACCACGGGACCCCATCGGCTATGGCTACACCTTC	CASSPRDPIGYGYTF
few	TRBV4-1	NA	TRBJ2-7	TGCGCCAGCAGCCAAGAGGGGTGGGGGAGGGAGCAGTACTTC	CASSQEGWGREQYF
many	TRBV5-1	TRBD1	TRBJ1-5	TGCGCCAGCAGCTCCGGGACAGGGAGAGGGCAGCCCCAGCATTTT	CASSSGTGRGQPQHF
NA	TRBV2	NA	TRBJ2-5	TGTGCCAGCAGTGTGCAAGGGGTAGACGAGACCCAGTACTTC	CASSVQGVDETQYF
few	TRBV6-1	NA	TRBJ1-3	TGTGCCAGCAGTCTCTCCCCTACATCTATCTCTGGAAACACCATATATTTT	CASSLSPTSISGNTIYF
NA	TRBV7-6	NA	TRBJ2-1	TGTGCCAGCAGCTTATGGGGTAATGGGCAGTTCTTC	CASSLWGNGQFF
NA	TRBV19	TRBD1	TRBJ2-1	TGTGCCAGTAGTATAGATGCAGGGGGCGCCTACAATGAGCAGTTCTTC	CASSIDAGGAYNEQFF
few	TRBV6-2/TRBV6-3	TRBD1	TRBJ1-2	TGTGCCAGCAGTGATCGGACAGGTCCCTATGGCTACACCTTC	CASSDRTGPYGYTF
few	TRBV24-1	NA	TRBJ1-2	TGTGCCACCAGTGATTTGCGGGATGGCTACACCTTC	CATSDLRDGYTF
NA	TRBV6-1	NA	TRBJ2-4	TGTGCCAGCAGGTCGCCGGGACTGACAAACATTCAGTACTTC	CASRSPGLTNIQYF
many	TRBV3-1	NA	TRBJ1-1	TGTGCCAGCAGCCTAAGTTACTTGGACACTGAAGCTTTCTTT	CASSLSYLDTEAFF
NA	TRBV19	NA	TRBJ1-2	TGTGCCAGTAGCGGAGGGGCTGTATATGGCTACACCTTC	CASSGGAVYGYTF
few	TRBV5-6	TRBD1	TRBJ1-3	TGTGCCAGCAGCTTCGGGGGACAGGCAGACTCTGGAAACACCATATATTTT	CASSFGGQADSGNTIYF